This T cell receptor beta chain was recorded in a study of blood T cells in healthy people across ages. Findings of the study overall: Diversity was higher, and naive CD4+ cells more numerous, in long-lived donors than in aged donors. PBMC samples, being unsorted, prevented any conclusive comparison of naive and antigen-experienced cells.

There are a few counts of this clonotype. Its specificity is unknown. Using a J-beta primer mix together with a sample-barcoded 5' primer, a second PCR was run for about 7 to 12 cycles. A template-switch adaptor with 12 random nucleotides tagged each cDNA molecule. TCRdb re-called the 5' RACE reads with MiXCR, one entry per CDR3 protein. The table lists about 800,000 distinct CDR3 sequences, 58% of them singletons, with approximately 23% in the top ten. This CDR3 has 14 amino acids. Trimming shortened V by 3 bases and J by 10 bases, and 19 bases separated the two germline ends. The germline V gene has CDR1 DFQATT and CDR2 SNEGSKA (reference sequence).

Source material: blood. This sequence joins TRBV20-1 and TRBJ2-1; TRBD1 or TRBD2 may be the D gene (7 bases each). The source of this sequence is a young man in good health. Here the CDR3 DNA reads TGCAGTGCTAGCAGGGGGGGCCGTATTGAGGAGCAGTTCTTC. Translation gives CSASRGGRIEEQFF.